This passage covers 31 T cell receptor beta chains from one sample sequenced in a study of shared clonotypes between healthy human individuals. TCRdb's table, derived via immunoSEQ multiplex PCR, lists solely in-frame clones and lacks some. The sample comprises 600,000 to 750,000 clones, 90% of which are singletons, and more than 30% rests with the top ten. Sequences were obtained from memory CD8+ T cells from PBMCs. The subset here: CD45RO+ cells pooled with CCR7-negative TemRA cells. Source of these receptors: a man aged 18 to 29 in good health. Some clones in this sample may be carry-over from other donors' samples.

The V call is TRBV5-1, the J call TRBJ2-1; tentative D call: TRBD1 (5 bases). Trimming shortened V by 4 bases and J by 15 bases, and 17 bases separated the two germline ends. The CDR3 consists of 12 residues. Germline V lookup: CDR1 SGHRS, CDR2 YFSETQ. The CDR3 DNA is TGCGCCAGCAGCCCTCCAGGGTCGGATCGGTTCTTC. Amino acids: CASSPPGSDRFF.

CDR3 DNA: TGTGCCAGCAGTTTCCCGATAGGGGGAGACCCCACCCGCACAGATACGCAGTATTTT. Protein product: CASSFPIGGDPTRTDTQYF. This chain uses TRBV28 with TRBJ2-3, with D possibly being TRBD1 (6 bases). Trimming removed 3 bases from V and 1 base from J, with 23 bases in between. The germline V gene encodes CDR1 MDHEN and CDR2 SYDVKM. This CDR3 has 19 residues.

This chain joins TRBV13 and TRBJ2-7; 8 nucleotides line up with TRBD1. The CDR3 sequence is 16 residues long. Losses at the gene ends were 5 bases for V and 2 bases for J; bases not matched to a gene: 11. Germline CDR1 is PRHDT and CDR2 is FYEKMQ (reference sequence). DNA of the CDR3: TGTGCCAGCAGCCCCTATCTGGGACAGGACGCCTACGAGCAGTACTTC. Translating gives CASSPYLGQDAYEQYF.

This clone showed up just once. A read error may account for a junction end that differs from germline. The CDR3 here is CASRGRISYNEQFF. For the CDR3, the DNA is TGTGCTAGCAGGGGGAGGATATCCTACAATGAGCAGTTCTTC. The chain uses TRBV2 and TRBJ2-1, with D perhaps TRBD1 (7 bases). This CDR3 spans 14 amino acids. In germline, CDR1 is SNHLY, CDR2 FYNNEI.

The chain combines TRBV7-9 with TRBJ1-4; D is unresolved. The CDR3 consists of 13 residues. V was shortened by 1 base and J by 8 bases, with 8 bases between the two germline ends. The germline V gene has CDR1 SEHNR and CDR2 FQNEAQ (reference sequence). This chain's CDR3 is CASSLVGSEKLFF. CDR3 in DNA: TGTGCCAGCAGCTTAGTGGGCAGCGAAAAACTGTTTTTT.

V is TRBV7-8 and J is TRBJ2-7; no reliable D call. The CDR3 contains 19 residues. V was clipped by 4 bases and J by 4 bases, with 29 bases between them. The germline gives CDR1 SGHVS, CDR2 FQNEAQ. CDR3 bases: TGTGCCAGCAGCTCTTATTACCCTCCCCAGGCCCCGCGTGAATACGAGCAGTACTTC. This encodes CASSSYYPPQAPREYEQYF.

In nucleotides, the CDR3 is TGTGCCAGCAGCCCGGACAGGGGAGCCAATCAGCCCCAGCATTTT. This sequence encodes CASSPDRGANQPQHF. This sequence joins TRBV9 and TRBJ1-5; 9 bases match TRBD1. The junction had 5 bases not matched to a gene; V was cut back by 4 bases and J by 3 bases. The CDR3 covers 15 residues. Per the germline V gene, CDR1 is SGDLS and CDR2 is YYNGEE.

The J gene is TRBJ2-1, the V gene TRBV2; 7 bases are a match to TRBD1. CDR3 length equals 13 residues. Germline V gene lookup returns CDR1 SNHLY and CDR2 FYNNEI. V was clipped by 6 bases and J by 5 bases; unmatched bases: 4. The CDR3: CASRGQNDNEQFF. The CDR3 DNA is TGTGCCAGCAGGGGACAGAACGACAATGAGCAGTTCTTC.

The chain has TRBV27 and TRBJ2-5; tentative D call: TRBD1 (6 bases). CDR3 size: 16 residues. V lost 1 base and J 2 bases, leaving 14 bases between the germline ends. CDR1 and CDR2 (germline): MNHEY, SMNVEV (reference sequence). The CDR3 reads CASSLFPDSLQETQYF. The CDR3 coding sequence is TGTGCCAGCAGTTTATTCCCGGACAGCCTACAAGAGACCCAGTACTTC.

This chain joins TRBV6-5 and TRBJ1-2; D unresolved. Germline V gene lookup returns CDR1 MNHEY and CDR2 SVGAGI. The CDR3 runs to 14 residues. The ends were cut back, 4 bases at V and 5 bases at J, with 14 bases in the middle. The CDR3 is CASSSGVGNYGYTF. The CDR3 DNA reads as TGTGCCAGCAGTTCCGGGGTCGGAAATTATGGCTACACCTTC.

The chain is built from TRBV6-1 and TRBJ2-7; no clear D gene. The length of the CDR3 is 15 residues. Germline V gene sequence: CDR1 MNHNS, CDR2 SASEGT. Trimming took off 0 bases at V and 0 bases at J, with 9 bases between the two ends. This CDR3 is CASSEAHTSSYEQYF. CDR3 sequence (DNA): TGTGCCAGCAGTGAAGCCCATACGAGCTCCTACGAGCAGTACTTC.

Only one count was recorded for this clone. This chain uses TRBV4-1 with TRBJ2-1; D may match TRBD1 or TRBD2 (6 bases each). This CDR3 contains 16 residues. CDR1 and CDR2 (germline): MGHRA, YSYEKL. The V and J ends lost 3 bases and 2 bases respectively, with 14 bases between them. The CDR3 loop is CASSHTKGGAYNEQFF. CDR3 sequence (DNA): TGCGCCAGCAGCCACACAAAGGGGGGAGCCTACAATGAGCAGTTCTTC.

CDR3 sequence (DNA): TGCAGCGCCGAGGTCGGCAGCAGCTACGAGCAGTACTTC. Protein sequence: CSAEVGSSYEQYF. The rearrangement uses TRBV29-1 and TRBJ2-7; no firm D call. Germline V gene lookup returns CDR1 SQVTM and CDR2 ANQGSEA. This CDR3 contains 13 residues. V shed 7 bases and J shed 3 bases, with 16 bases lying between them.

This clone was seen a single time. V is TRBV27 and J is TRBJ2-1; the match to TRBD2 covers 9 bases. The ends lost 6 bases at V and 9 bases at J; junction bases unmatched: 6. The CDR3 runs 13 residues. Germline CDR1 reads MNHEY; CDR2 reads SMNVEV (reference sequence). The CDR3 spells CASSPGLASEQFF. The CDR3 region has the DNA TGTGCCAGCAGCCCGGGACTAGCAAGTGAGCAGTTCTTC.

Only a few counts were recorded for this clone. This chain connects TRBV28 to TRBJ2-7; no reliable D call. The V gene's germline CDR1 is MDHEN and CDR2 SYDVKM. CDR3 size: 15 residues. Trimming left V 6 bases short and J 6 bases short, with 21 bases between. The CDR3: CASSSHRDSLGEQYF. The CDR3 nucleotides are TGTGCCAGCAGCTCCCACCGCGACTCGCTTGGCGAGCAGTACTTC.

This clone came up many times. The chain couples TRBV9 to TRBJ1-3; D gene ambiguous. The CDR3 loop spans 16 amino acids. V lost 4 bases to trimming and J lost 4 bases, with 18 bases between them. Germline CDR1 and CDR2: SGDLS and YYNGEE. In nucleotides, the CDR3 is TGTGCCAGCAGCCTGGGCCGAACTCTCCGGGGAAACACCATATATTTT. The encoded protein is CASSLGRTLRGNTIYF.

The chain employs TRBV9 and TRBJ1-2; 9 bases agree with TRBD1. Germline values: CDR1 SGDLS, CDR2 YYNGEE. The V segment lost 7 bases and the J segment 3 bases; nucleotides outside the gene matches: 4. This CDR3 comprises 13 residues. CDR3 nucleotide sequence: TGTGCCAGCGGACAGGGGAAGGACTATGGCTACACCTTC. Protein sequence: CASGQGKDYGYTF.

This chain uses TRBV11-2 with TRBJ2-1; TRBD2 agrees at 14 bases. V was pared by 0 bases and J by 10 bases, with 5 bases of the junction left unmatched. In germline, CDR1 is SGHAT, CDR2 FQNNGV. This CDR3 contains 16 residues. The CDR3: CASSLDPGLAGGEQFF. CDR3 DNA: TGTGCCAGCAGCTTAGACCCAGGACTAGCGGGAGGAGAGCAGTTCTTC.

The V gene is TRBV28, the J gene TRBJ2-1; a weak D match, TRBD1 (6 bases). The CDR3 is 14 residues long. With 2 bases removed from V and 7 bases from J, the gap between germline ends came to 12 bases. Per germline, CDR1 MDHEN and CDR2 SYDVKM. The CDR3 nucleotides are TGTGCCAGCAGTTTACCCGACAGGCTGAATGAGCAGTTCTTC. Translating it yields CASSLPDRLNEQFF.

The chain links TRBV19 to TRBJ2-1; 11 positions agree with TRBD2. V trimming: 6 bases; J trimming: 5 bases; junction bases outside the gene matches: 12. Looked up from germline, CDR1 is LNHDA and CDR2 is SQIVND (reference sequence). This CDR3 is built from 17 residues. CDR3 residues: CASRGASGRWKNNEQFF. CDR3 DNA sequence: TGTGCCAGTAGGGGGGCTAGCGGGAGGTGGAAAAACAATGAGCAGTTCTTC.

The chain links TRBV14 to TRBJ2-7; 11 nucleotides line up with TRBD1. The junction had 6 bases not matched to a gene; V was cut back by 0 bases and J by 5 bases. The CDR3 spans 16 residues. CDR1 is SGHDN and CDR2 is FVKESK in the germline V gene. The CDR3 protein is CASSQDSGQGAHEQYF. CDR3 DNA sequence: TGTGCCAGCAGCCAAGATTCAGGACAGGGGGCCCACGAGCAGTACTTC.

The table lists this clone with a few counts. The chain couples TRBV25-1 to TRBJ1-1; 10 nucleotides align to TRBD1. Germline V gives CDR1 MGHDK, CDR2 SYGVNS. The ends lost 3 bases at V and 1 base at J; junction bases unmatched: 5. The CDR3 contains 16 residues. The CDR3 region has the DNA TGTGCCAGCAGTGACCTAAGACAGGGGGCGAACACTGAAGCTTTCTTT. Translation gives CASSDLRQGANTEAFF.

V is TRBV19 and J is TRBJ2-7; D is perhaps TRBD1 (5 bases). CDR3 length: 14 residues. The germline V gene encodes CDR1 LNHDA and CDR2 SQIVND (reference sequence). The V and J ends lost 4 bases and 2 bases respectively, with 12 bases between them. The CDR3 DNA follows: TGTGCCAGTAGTACCTGGACACATGCCTACGAGCAGTACTTC. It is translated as CASSTWTHAYEQYF.

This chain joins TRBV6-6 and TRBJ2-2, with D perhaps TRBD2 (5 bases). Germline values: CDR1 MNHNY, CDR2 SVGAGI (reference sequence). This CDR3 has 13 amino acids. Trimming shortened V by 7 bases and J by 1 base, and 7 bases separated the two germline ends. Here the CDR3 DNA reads TGTGCCAGCACCGGACTGAACACCGGGGAGCTGTTTTTT. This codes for CASTGLNTGELFF.

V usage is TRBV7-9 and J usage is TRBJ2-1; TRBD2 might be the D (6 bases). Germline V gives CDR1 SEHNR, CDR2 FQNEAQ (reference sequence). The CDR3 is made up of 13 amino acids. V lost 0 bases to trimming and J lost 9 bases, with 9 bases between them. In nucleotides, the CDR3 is TGTGCCAGCAGCTTAGCTCTAGCGAGTGAGCAGTTCTTC. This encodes CASSLALASEQFF.

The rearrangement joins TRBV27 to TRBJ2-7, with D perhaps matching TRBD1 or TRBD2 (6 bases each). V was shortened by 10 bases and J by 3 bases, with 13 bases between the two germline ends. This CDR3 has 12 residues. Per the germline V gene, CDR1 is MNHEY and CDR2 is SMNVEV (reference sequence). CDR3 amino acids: CATAEGGYEQYF. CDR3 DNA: TGTGCCACCGCTGAGGGGGGCTACGAGCAGTACTTC.

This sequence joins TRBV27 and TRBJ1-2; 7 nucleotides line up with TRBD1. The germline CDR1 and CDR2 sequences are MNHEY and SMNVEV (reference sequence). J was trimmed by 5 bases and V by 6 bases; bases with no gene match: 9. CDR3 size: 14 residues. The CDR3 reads CASRVDRASYGYTF. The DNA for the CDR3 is TGTGCCAGCAGAGTAGACAGGGCCTCATATGGCTACACCTTC.

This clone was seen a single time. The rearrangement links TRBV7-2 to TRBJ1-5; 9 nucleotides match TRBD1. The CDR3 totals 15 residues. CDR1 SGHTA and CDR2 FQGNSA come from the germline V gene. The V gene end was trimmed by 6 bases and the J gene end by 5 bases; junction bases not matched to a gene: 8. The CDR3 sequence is CASRLGTGPHQPQHF. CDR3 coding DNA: TGTGCCAGCAGATTGGGGACAGGGCCACATCAGCCCCAGCATTTT.

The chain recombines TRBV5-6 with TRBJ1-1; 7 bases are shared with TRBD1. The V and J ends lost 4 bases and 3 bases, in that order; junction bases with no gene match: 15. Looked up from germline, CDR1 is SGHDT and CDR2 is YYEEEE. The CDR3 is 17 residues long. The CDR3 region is CASSLDQAGGFDTEAFF. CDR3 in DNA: TGTGCCAGCAGCCTTGATCAAGCAGGGGGGTTTGACACTGAAGCTTTCTTT.

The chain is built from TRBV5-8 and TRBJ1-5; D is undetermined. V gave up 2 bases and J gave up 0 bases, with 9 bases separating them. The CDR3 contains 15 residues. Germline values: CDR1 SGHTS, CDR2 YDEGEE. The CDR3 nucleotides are TGTGCCAGCAGCTTAGGAGGGCTTAGCAATCAGCCCCAGCATTTT. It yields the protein CASSLGGLSNQPQHF.

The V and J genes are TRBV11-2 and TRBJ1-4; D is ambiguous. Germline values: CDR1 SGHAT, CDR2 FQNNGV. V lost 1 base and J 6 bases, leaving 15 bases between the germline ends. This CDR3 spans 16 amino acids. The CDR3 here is CASSLVGERRDEKLFF. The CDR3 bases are TGTGCCAGCAGCTTAGTCGGGGAAAGGAGGGATGAAAAACTGTTTTTT.